What follows is one TCR beta chain and its context. Antigen: not known. The data stem from a study of T cell repertoires in cytomegalovirus infection. This CDR3 comprises 15 residues. Germline assignment: CDR1 MNHEY and CDR2 SVGEGT. Trimming took off 0 bases at V and 1 base at J, with 9 bases between the two ends. TCRdb itself ran the reads through MiXCR, one entry per CDR3 protein. Of approximately 120,000 distinct CDR3 sequences listed, around 28% are singletons. J is TRBJ2-5 and V is TRBV6-2 or TRBV6-3; tentatively, D is TRBD1 (5 bases). Sequencing used CD8+ T cells from cultured PBMCs, obtained from culture after CMV antigen stimulation. The sequence came from a human donor in good health (CMV status not recorded). Some clones in this sample may be carry-over from other donors' samples. CDR3 in amino acids: CASSYSADSQETQYF. In DNA form, the CDR3 reads TGTGCCAGCAGTTACTCCGCTGACAGCCAAGAGACCCAGTACTTC.